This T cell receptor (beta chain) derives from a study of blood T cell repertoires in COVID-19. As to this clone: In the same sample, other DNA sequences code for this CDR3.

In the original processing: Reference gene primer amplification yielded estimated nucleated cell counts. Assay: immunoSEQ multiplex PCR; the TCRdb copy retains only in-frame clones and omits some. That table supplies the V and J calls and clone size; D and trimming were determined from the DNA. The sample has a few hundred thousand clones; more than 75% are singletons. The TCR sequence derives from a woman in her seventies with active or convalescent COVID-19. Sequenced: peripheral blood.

The CDR3 sequence is CASSPTGQGSYEQYF. The DNA for the CDR3 is TGTGCCAGCTCACCAACAGGTCAGGGGTCTTACGAGCAGTACTTC. V usage is TRBV18 and J usage is TRBJ2-7; TRBD1 might be the D (6 bases). The V end lost 2 bases, the J end lost 4 bases, and 15 bases lay between the germline ends. CDR3 length: 15 residues. Looked up from germline, CDR1 is KGHSH and CDR2 is LQKENI.